This TCR beta chain was observed in a study of T cell clones after liver transplantation. Study summary: Tolerance: complete withdrawal held at least one year, liver enzymes staying within twice normal.

Using immunoSEQ multiplex PCR, the repertoire was profiled, and TCRdb retains in-frame clones only, with some absent. Among about 99,000 clones, around 83% were seen once, and the ten largest hold about 1%. V lost 2 bases and J lost 2; bases outside the gene matches: 0. CDR3 length equals 13 residues. From germline, CDR1 is SGHTA and CDR2 FQGNSA. The study's findings and limits: Migration into the graft, not deletion, may explain lost graft donor-reactive T cells.

In the case of this clone: Its specificity is not known. The sample holds other DNA sequences that translate to the same CDR3.

The V call is TRBV7-2, the J call TRBJ2-7; 7 nucleotides line up with TRBD1. The source was CD4+ T cells from blood, collected before liver transplant. The receptor was derived from a human donor who received a liver transplant. The CDR3 protein is CASSLTGAYEQYF. CDR3 nucleotide sequence: TGTGCCAGCAGCTTAACAGGGGCCTACGAGCAGTACTTC. The full variable domain, its missing parts supplied by reference TRBV7-2 and TRBJ2-7, is GAGVSQSPSNKVTEKGKDVELRCDPISGHTALYWYRQSLGQGLEFLIYFQGNSAPDKSGLPSDRFSAERTGGSVSTLTIQRTQQEDSAVYLCASSLTGAYEQYFGPGTRLTVT.